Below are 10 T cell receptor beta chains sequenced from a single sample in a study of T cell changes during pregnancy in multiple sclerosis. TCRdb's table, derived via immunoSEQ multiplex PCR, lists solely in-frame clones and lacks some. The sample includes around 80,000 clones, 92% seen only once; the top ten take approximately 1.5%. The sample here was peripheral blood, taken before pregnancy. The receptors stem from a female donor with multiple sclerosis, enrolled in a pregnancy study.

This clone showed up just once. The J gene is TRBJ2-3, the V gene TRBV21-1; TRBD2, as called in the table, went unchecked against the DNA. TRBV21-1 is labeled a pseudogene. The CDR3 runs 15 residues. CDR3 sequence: CAFRTSGGETDTQYF. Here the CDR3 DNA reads TGTGCCTTTAGGACTAGCGGGGGAGAGACAGATACGCAGTATTTT.

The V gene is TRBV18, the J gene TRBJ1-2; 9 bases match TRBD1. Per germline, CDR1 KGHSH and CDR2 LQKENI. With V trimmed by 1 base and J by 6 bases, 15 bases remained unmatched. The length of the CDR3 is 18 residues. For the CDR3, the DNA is TGTGCCAGCTCACCACGTTTAAGCAAAGGACAGGGGCGTAATGGCTACACCTTC. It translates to CASSPRLSKGQGRNGYTF.

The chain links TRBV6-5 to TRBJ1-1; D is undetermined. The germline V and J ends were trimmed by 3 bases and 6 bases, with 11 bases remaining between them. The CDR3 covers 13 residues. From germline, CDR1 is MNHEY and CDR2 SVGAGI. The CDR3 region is CASSYVEGSEAFF. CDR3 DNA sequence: TGTGCCAGCAGTTATGTCGAGGGATCTGAAGCTTTCTTT.

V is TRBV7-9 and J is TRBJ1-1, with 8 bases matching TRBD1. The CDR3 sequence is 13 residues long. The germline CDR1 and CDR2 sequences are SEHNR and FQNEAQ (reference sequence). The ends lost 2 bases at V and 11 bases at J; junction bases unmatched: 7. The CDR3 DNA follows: TGTGCCAGCAGCTTACAGGGGGCGGTTCGGGCTTTCTTT. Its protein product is CASSLQGAVRAFF. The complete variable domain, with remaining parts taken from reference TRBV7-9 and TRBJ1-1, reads DTGVSQNPRHKITKRGQNVTFRCDPISEHNRLYWYRQTLGQGPEFLTYFQNEAQLEKSRLLSDRFSAERPKGSFSTLEIQRTEQGDSAMYLCASSLQGAVRAFFGQGTRLTVV.

In nucleotides, the CDR3 is TGTGCCAGCAGCTTAATAGGGGGGGACTCCTACGAGCAGTACTTC. Its translation is CASSLIGGDSYEQYF. The chain couples TRBV7-3 to TRBJ2-7, with D perhaps TRBD2 (7 bases). Germline values: CDR1 SGHTA, CDR2 FQGTGA. The CDR3 length is 15 residues. Trimming removed 1 base from V and 0 bases from J, with 10 bases in between.

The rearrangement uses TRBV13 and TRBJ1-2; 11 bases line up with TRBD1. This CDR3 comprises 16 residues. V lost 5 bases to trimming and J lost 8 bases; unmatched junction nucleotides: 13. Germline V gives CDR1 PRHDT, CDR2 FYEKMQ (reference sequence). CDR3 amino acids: CASSPTPGQGAEGYTF. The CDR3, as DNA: TGTGCCAGCAGCCCGACCCCCGGACAGGGGGCGGAAGGCTACACCTTC.

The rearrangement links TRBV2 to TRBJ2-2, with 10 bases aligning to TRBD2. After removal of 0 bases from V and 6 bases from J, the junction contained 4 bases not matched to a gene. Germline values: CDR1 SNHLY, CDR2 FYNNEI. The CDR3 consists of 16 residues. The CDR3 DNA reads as TGTGCCAGCAGTGAAGCGCGGCTAGCGGGGGCCGGGGAGCTGTTTTTT. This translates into CASSEARLAGAGELFF.

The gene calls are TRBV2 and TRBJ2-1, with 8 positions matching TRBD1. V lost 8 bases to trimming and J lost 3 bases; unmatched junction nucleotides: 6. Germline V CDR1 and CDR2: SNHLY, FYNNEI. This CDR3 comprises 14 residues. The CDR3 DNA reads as TGTGCCAGCGCTAGGACAGGGCTCTACAATGAGCAGTTCTTC. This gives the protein CASARTGLYNEQFF.

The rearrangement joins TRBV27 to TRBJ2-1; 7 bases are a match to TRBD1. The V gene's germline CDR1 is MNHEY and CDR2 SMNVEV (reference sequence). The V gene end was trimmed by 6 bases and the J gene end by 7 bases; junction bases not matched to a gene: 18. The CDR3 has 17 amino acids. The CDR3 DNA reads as TGTGCCAGCAGGGGATCGACAGGGTCCGAATCTAGAAATGAGCAGTTCTTC. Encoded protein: CASRGSTGSESRNEQFF.

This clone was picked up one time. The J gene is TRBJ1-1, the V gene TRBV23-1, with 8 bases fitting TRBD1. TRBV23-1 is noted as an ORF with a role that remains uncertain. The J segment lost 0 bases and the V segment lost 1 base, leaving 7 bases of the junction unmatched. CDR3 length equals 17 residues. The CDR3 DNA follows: TGCGCCAGCAGTCAATTCCCGACAGGGGTTTTGAACACTGAAGCTTTCTTT. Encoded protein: CASSQFPTGVLNTEAFF.